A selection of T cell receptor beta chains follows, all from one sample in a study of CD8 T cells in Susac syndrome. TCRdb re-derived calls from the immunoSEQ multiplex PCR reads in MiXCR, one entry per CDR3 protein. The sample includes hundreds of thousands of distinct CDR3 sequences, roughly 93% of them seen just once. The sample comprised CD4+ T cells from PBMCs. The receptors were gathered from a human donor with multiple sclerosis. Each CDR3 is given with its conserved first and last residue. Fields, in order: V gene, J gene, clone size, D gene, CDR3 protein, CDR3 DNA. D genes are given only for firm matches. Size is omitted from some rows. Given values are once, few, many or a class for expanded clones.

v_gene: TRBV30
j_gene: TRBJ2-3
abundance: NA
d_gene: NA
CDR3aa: CAWTPWMDTQYF
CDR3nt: TGTGCCTGGACCCCATGGATGGATACGCAGTATTTT

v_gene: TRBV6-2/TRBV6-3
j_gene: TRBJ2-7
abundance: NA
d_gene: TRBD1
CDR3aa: CASSRGQAVNPSYEQYF
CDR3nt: TGTGCCAGCAGCCGCGGACAGGCCGTAAATCCTTCCTACGAGCAGTACTTC

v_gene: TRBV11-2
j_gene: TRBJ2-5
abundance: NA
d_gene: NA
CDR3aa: CASSPLGTAETQYF
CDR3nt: TGTGCCAGCAGCCCATTAGGCACGGCAGAGACCCAGTACTTC

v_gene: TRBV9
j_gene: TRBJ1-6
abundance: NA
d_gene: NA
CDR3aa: CASSRDTYNSPLHF
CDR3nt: TGTGCCAGCAGCCGGGACACCTATAATTCACCCCTCCACTTT

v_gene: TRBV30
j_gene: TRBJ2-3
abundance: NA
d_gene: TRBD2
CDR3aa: CAWDRGVTDTQYF
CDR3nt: TGTGCCTGGGACCGGGGGGTCACAGATACGCAGTATTTT

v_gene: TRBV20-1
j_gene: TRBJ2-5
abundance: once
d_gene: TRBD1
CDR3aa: CSARQGAGAETQYF
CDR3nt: TGCAGTGCGAGACAGGGGGCGGGTGCGGAGACCCAGTACTTC

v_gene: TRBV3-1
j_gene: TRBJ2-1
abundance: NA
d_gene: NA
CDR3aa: CASSPRGSYSYNEQFF
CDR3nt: TGTGCCAGCAGCCCTAGGGGATCATACTCCTACAATGAGCAGTTCTTC

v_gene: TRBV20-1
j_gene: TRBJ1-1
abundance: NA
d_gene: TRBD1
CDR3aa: CSAKGQGNTEAFF
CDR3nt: TGCAGTGCTAAGGGACAGGGAAACACTGAAGCTTTCTTT

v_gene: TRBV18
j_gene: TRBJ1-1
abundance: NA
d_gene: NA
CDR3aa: CASSPGGGNTEAFF
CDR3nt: TGTGCCAGCTCCCCCGGAGGGGGAAACACTGAAGCTTTCTTT

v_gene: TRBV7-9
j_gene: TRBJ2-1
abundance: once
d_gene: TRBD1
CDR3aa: CASSFDRGRLDEQFF
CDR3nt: TGTGCCAGCAGCTTCGACAGGGGGCGGTTGGATGAGCAGTTCTTC

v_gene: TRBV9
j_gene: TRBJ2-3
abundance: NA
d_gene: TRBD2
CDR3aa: CASSLSGGPGNTQYF
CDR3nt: TGTGCCAGCAGCCTAAGCGGGGGCCCAGGAAATACGCAGTATTTT

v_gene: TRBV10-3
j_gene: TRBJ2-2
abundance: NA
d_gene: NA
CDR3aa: CAITFDPTGELFF
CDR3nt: TGTGCCATCACATTCGACCCCACCGGGGAGCTGTTTTTT